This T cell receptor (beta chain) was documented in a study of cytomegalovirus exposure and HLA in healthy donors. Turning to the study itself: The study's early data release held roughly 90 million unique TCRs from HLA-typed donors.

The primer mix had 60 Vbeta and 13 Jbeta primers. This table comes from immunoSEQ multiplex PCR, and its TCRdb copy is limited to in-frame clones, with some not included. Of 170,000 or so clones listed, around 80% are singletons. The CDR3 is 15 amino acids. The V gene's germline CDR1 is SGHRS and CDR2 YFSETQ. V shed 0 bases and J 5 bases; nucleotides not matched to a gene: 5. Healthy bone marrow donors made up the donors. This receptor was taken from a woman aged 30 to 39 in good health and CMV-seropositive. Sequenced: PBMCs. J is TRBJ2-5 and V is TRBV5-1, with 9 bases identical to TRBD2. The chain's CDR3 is CASSLGREGLETQYF. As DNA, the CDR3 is TGCGCCAGCAGCTTGGGGCGGGAGGGCCTTGAGACCCAGTACTTC.